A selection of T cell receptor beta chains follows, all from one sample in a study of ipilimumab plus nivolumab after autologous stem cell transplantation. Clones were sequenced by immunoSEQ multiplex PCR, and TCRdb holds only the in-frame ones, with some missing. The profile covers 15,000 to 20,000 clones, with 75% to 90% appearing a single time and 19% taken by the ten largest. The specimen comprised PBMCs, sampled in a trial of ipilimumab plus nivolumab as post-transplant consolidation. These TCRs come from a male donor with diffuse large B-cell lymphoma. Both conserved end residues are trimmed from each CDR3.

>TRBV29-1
SVEDLGGERIGYT
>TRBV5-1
ASSLEGQGYGYT
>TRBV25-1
ASSDRNAYEQY
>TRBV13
ASSYSSPYEQY
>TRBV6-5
ASSYTGNQPQH
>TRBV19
ASSFFGNTIY
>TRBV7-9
ASSLTSNNRAF
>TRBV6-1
ASRTSTGQETQY
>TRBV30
AWSRLAGVDGELF
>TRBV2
ASSEPRAGNTIY
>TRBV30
AWQKSNQPQH
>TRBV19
ASRGQGVWDQPQH
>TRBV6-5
ASPQRDTAYEQY
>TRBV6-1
ATDRDRGGYT
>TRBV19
ASTLAASGDHEQF
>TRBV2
ASSLDKEGEQF
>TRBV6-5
ASSNPGNGYT
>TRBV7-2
ASSLGRARNSPLH
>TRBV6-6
AGSMAGSTEAF
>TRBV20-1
SARSRTEAF
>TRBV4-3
ASSLGTMTESSYEQY
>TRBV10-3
AISVGLSYEQY
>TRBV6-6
ASSFGEEREGVEQF
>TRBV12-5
ASGLKGASTEAF
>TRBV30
AWSTGLIGELF
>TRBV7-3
ASSFFGRLDTQY
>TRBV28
ASRVARMGTDTQY
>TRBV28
ASSLGQTAQPQH
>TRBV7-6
ASSLDETGGGGYT